This T cell receptor (beta chain) was identified in a study of shared clonotypes between healthy human individuals. Study-wide points: About 4.5% of naive CD4 clonotypes were common to a handful of donors.

V was clipped by 4 bases and J by 0 bases, with 7 bases between them. This CDR3 has 14 residues. The germline V gene encodes CDR1 MGHRA and CDR2 YSYEKL. The repertoire was sequenced with immunoSEQ multiplex PCR; TCRdb's copy has only in-frame clones and lacks some. The table lists about 2.3 million clones, more than 80% of them singletons. Of note for this clone: The antigen remains unidentified.

Sequencing used naive CD4+ T cells from PBMCs. Subset: CD45RA+ positively selected. The V and J genes are TRBV4-1 and TRBJ1-3; D might be TRBD1 (5 bases). The receptor comes from a man aged 18-30 years in good health. Some clones in this sample may be carry-over from other donors' samples. The CDR3 DNA reads TGCGCCAGCAGCCTGACAGACTCTGGAAACACCATATATTTT. Translating gives CASSLTDSGNTIYF.